This is a list of T cell receptor beta chains from one sample in a study of Ad26.COV2.S vaccination and SARS-CoV-2 variants. The data were produced by immunoSEQ multiplex PCR, yet TCRdb's version contains in-frame clones alone and is incomplete. The sample includes hundreds of thousands of clones, around nine tenths seen only once; the top ten take over 9%. The sequencing used peripheral blood, collected in a trial of Ad26.COV2.S vaccine versus placebo. All receptors derive from a person aged 18-60 years who received the Ad26.COV2.S COVID-19 vaccine or a placebo. Both conserved end residues are part of each CDR3. The D gene is left open where the match is weak. The size of a clone is reported for some rows only, either as once, few or many, or as a class for expanded clones.

>NA|once|TRBJ1-5|TRBV27
TGTGCCAGCAGTCCCCTATCGGGTTATGGGGTTCAGCCCCAGCATTTT
CASSPLSGYGVQPQHF
>TRBD2|once|TRBJ2-4|TRBV28
TGTGCCACCAGGGAGGGTGCGCTTGACATTCAGTACTTC
CATREGALDIQYF
>TRBD1|NA|TRBJ1-2|TRBV25-1
TGTGCCAGCTCTCCTCACGGGACAGGGGGCGCGGTGGGTGGCTACACCTTC
CASSPHGTGGAVGGYTF
>NA|once|TRBJ1-1|TRBV5-6
TGTGCCAGCAGCTTGTGGGGTTCGTTAAGCGCGAACACTGAAGCTTTCTTT
CASSLWGSLSANTEAFF
>NA|NA|TRBJ2-1|TRBV24-1
TGTGCCACCAGTGATTTGGACGGGGACAATGAGCAGTTCTTC
CATSDLDGDNEQFF
>TRBD1|NA|TRBJ2-2|TRBV7-2
TGTGCCAGCAGCTCTTCGGGGGACAGGGGAGATACCGGGGAGCTGTTTTTT
CASSSSGDRGDTGELFF
>NA|NA|TRBJ1-1|TRBV7-9
TGTGCCAGCAGCTTTGAGGGGAACACTGAAGCTTTCTTT
CASSFEGNTEAFF
>TRBD1|once|TRBJ1-2|TRBV7-9
TGTGCCAGCAGCCCGACAGGGGCCTATGGCTACACCTTC
CASSPTGAYGYTF
>NA|NA|TRBJ2-5|TRBV2
TGTGCCAGCAGTGTTGGCAGGGGCCAAGAGACCCAGTACTTC
CASSVGRGQETQYF
>NA|NA|TRBJ2-3|TRBV24-1
TGTGCCACCAGTGATCCAACATCTATGGGCACAGATACGCAGTATTTT
CATSDPTSMGTDTQYF
>NA|NA|TRBJ2-5|TRBV20-1
TGCAGTGCTAGTCTCGGAAAGGAGACCCAGTACTTC
CSASLGKETQYF
>NA|NA|TRBJ2-7|TRBV7-9
TGTGCCAGCAGCTTAAAAGGGGGTTCTATCTACGAGCAGTACTTC
CASSLKGGSIYEQYF
>NA|NA|TRBJ2-3|TRBV10-2
TGCGCCAGCAGAGGGGATACGCAGTATTTT
CASRGDTQYF
>TRBD2|NA|TRBJ2-7|TRBV9
TGTGCCAGCAGCCGGGGACTAGCGGGAGTACCGAAAGAGCAGTACTTC
CASSRGLAGVPKEQYF
>TRBD1|NA|TRBJ2-2|TRBV5-5
TGTGCCAGCAGGAAGGGGACAGGAGGGGCCGGGGAGCTGTTTTTT
CASRKGTGGAGELFF
>NA|NA|TRBJ2-7|TRBV29-1
TGCAGCGTTGTAGACCGGAGCTCCTACGAGCAGTACTTC
CSVVDRSSYEQYF
>TRBD2|NA|TRBJ2-1|TRBV15
TGTGCCACCAGCAGAGCCGGGGGGACCTACAATGAGCAGTTCTTC
CATSRAGGTYNEQFF
>TRBD2|NA|TRBJ2-1|TRBV4-1
TGCGCCAGCAGCCAAGTGAGCGGGAGAAGAACGGATGAGCAGTTCTTC
CASSQVSGRRTDEQFF
>TRBD2|NA|TRBJ2-3|TRBV7-2
TGTGCCAGCAGCTTTCACCCCGGGACTAGCGGGAGATCAGATACGCAGTATTTT
CASSFHPGTSGRSDTQYF
>NA|NA|TRBJ1-2|TRBV4-3
TGCGCCAGCAGCCAAGGTGGGAACTATGGCTACACCTTC
CASSQGGNYGYTF
>TRBD1|NA|TRBJ1-1|TRBV28
TGTGCCAGCAGACCAGGACAGGGTACCACTGAAGCTTTCTTT
CASRPGQGTTEAFF
>NA|NA|TRBJ2-2|TRBV7-2
TGTGCCAGCAGCTTAGGAGTTCATGCGACGAACACCGGGGAGCTGTTTTTT
CASSLGVHATNTGELFF
>NA|NA|TRBJ1-6|TRBV6-6
TGTGCCAGCACCGAAACCGCGGGCCGTAATTCACCCCTCCACTTT
CASTETAGRNSPLHF
>NA|NA|TRBJ1-1|TRBV11-2
TGTGCCAGCAGCTTTAGGCCCATGAACACTGAAGCTTTCTTT
CASSFRPMNTEAFF
>NA|NA|TRBJ1-4|TRBV19
TGTGCCAGTAGTCGGCAGGGAGGTGAAAAACTGTTTTTT
CASSRQGGEKLFF
>TRBD1|NA|TRBJ2-3|TRBV18
TGTGCCAGCGTACAGGGGGCTAGCACAGATACGCAGTATTTT
CASVQGASTDTQYF
>TRBD1|NA|TRBJ1-3|TRBV19
TGTGCCAGTAGTCCGGGACAGCTTCTTACTGGAAACACCATATATTTT
CASSPGQLLTGNTIYF
>TRBD2|NA|TRBJ2-1|TRBV7-9
TGTGCCAGCAGCTTAGACGGGGGGAAGCAGTTCTTC
CASSLDGGKQFF
>TRBD1|NA|TRBJ1-5|TRBV28
TGTGCCAGCAAAGTTCGTCTCAGGGGGCGGAATCAGCCCCAGCATTTT
CASKVRLRGRNQPQHF
>TRBD2|NA|TRBJ2-5|TRBV5-1
TGCGCCAGCAGCTTTAGCGGGAGGGCCGATGAGACCCAGTACTTC
CASSFSGRADETQYF
>TRBD1|NA|TRBJ1-5|TRBV20-1
TGCAGTGCTAGTTGGTCGGACAGGGGCAATCAGCCCCAGCATTTT
CSASWSDRGNQPQHF
>TRBD1|NA|TRBJ2-7|TRBV5-1
TGCGCCAGCAGCTTGGCCGGGACAGCCAGTCACGAGCAGTACTTC
CASSLAGTASHEQYF
>NA|NA|TRBJ2-7|TRBV7-9
TGTGCCAGCACCTCGCTCGGGGACCCCCGGCAGTACTTC
CASTSLGDPRQYF
>TRBD1|NA|TRBJ1-6|TRBV2
TGTGCCAGCAGTTCTGCCCGGGACAGGGTAGGTAATTCACCCCTCCACTTT
CASSSARDRVGNSPLHF
>NA|NA|TRBJ1-4|TRBV7-2
TGTGCCAGCAGCCTATACAGGGTCGGAACTAATGAAAAACTGTTTTTT
CASSLYRVGTNEKLFF